This T cell receptor (beta chain) is drawn from a study of blood T cells in healthy people across ages. Then a second PCR, running about 6 to 12 cycles, was carried out with a sample-barcoded 5' primer and a J-beta primer mix. A single record per CDR3 protein comes from TCRdb applying MiXCR to the 5' RACE reads. This sample has 800,000 to 950,000 distinct CDR3 sequences, with under 40% found just once. A word on this clonotype: No antigen is known for it.

Study-level points and caveats: Roughly linear age-related decline in beta diversity appeared, significant by age 40.

This CDR3 is built from 14 residues. V was shortened by 7 bases and J by 0 bases, with 13 bases between the two germline ends. Germline values: CDR1 DFQATT, CDR2 SNEGSKA (reference sequence). The TCR originated in a man younger than 35 in good health. The chain joins TRBV20-1 to TRBJ2-1, with D possibly being TRBD1 or TRBD2 (6 bases each). The specimen was blood. CDR3 sequence reads: CSGRGTISYNEQFF. The CDR3 nucleotides are TGCAGTGGTCGCGGGACAATCTCCTACAATGAGCAGTTCTTC.